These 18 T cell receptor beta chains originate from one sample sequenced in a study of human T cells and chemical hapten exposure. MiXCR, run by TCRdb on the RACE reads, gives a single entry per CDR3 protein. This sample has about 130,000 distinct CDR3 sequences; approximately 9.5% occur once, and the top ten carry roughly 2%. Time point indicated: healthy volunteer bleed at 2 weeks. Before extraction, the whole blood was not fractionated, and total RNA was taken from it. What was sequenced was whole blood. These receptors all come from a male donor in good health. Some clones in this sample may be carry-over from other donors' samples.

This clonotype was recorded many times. CDR3 in amino acids: CSVVRLADYNEQFF. For the CDR3, the DNA is TGCAGCGTTGTTCGGCTAGCGGACTACAATGAGCAGTTCTTC. The rearrangement links TRBV29-1 to TRBJ2-1; 7 positions agree with TRBD2. There are 14 residues in the CDR3. Germline values: CDR1 SQVTM, CDR2 ANQGSEA. With V trimmed by 4 bases and J by 3 bases, 6 bases remained unmatched.

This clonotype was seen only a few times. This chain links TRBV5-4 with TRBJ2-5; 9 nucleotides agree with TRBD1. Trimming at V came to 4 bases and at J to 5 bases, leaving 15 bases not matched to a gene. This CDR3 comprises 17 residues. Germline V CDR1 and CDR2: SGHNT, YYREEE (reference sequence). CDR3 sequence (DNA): TGTGCCAGCAGCCGAGCAGTGGGACAGGGAAATTCGGAGACCCAGTACTTC. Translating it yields CASSRAVGQGNSETQYF.

CDR3 coding DNA: TGTGCCACCAGCAGAGATATAGCAGGGTTGGGTGGCTACACCTTC. It codes for CATSRDIAGLGGYTF. V is TRBV15 and J is TRBJ1-2, with D perhaps TRBD1 (5 bases). The CDR3 length is 15 residues. Germline assignment: CDR1 LNHNV and CDR2 YYDKDF (reference sequence). V lost 0 bases, J lost 7 bases, and 15 bases lay in between.

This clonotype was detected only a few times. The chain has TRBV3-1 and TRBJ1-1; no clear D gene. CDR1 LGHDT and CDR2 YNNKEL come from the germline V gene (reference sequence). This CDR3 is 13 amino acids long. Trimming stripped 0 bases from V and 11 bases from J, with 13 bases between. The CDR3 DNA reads TGTGCCAGCAGCCAAGATTTTCGCCAGATGGCTTTCTTT. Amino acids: CASSQDFRQMAFF. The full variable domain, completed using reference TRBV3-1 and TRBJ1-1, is DTAVSQTPKYLVTQMGNDKSIKCEQNLGHDTMYWYKQDSKKFLKIMFSYNNKELIINETVPNRFSPKSPDKAHLNLHINSLELGDSAVYFCASSQDFRQMAFFGQGTRLTVV.

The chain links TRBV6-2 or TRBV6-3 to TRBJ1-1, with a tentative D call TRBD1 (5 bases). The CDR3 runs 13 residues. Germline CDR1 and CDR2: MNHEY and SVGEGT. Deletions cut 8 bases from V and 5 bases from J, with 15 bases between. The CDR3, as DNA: TGTGCCAGCGGGGCAGGAGTAAAAACTGAAGCTTTCTTT. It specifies CASGAGVKTEAFF.

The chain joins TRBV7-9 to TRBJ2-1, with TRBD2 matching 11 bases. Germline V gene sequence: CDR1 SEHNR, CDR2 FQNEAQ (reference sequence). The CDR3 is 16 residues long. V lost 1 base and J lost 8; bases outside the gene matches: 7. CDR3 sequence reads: CASSLVRLAGGHEQFF. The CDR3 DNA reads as TGTGCCAGCAGCTTAGTTCGGCTAGCGGGGGGTCATGAGCAGTTCTTC. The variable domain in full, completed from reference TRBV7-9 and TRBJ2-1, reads DTGVSQNPRHKITKRGQNVTFRCDPISEHNRLYWYRQTLGQGPEFLTYFQNEAQLEKSRLLSDRFSAERPKGSFSTLEIQRTEQGDSAMYLCASSLVRLAGGHEQFFGPGTRLTVL.

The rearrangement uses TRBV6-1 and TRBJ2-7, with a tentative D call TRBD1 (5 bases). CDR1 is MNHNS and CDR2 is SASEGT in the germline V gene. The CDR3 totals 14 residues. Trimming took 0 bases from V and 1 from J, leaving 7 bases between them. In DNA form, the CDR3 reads TGTGCCAGCAGTGAAGCGCAGGGATCCTACGAGCAGTACTTC. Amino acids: CASSEAQGSYEQYF.

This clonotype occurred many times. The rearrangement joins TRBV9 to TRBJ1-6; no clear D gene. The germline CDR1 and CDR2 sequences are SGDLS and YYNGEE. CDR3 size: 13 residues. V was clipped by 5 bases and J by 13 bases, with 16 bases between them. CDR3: CASSERPEPPLHF. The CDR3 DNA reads TGTGCCAGCAGTGAGCGACCAGAGCCCCCCCTCCACTTT.

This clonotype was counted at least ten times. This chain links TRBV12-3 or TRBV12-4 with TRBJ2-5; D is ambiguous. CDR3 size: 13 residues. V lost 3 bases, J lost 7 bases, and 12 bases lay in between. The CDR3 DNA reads TGTGCCAGCAGTTTCAGTACGAAGCGGACCCAGTACTTC. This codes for CASSFSTKRTQYF.

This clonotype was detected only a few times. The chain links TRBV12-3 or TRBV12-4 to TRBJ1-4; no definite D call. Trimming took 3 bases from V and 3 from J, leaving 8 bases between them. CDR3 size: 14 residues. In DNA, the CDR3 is TGTGCCAGCAGTTTGGAGGGATCTAATGAAAAACTGTTTTTT. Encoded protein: CASSLEGSNEKLFF.

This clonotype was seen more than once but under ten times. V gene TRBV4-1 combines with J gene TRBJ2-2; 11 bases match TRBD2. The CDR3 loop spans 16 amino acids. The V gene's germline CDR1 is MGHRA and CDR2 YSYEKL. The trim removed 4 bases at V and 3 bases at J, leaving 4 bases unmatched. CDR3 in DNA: TGCGCCAGCAGCCTCGTTAGCGGGAGGGACACCGGGGAGCTGTTTTTT. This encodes CASSLVSGRDTGELFF.

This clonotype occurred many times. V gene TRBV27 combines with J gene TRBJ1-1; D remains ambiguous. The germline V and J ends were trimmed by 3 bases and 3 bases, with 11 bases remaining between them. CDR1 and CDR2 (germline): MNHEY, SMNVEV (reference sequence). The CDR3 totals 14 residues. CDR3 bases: TGTGCCAGCAGTTTGCAAGGGCCTGACACTGAAGCTTTCTTT. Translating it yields CASSLQGPDTEAFF.

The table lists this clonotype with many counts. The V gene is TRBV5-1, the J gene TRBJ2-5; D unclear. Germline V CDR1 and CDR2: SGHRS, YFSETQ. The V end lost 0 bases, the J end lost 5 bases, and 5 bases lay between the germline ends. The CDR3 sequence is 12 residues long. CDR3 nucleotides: TGCGCCAGCAGCTTGGTAGGCGAGACCCAGTACTTC. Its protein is CASSLVGETQYF. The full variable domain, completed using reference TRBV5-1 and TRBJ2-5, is KAGVTQTPRYLIKTRGQQVTLSCSPISGHRSVSWYQQTPGQGLQFLFEYFSETQRNKGNFPGRFSGRQFSNSRSEMNVSTLELGDSALYLCASSLVGETQYFGPGTRLLVL.

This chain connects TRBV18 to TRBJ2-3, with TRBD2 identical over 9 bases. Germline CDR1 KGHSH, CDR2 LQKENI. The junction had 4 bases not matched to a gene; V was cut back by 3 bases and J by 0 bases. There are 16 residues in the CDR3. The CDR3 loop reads CASSPSTSGSTDTQYF. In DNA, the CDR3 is TGTGCCAGCTCACCGTCTACTAGCGGGAGCACAGATACGCAGTATTTT.

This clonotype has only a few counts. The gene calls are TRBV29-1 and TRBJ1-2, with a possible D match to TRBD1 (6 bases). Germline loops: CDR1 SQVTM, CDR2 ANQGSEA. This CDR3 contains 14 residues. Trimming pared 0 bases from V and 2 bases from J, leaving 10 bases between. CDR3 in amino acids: CSVEDKGVNYGYTF. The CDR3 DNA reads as TGCAGCGTTGAAGATAAGGGGGTAAACTATGGCTACACCTTC.

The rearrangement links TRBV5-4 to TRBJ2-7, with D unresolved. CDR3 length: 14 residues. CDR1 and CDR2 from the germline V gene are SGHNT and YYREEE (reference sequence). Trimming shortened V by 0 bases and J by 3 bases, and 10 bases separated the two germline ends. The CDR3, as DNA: TGTGCCAGCAGCTTGGGTGATAGCAACTACGAGCAGTACTTC. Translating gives CASSLGDSNYEQYF.

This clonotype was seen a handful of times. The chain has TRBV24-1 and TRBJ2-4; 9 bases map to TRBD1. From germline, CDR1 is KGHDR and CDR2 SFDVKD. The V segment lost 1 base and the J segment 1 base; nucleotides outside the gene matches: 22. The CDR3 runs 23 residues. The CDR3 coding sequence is TGTGCCACCAGTGATTTAGGGGACAGGGTATACCTTCCGGCGATTGAGGCCAAAAACATTCAGTACTTC. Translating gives CATSDLGDRVYLPAIEAKNIQYF.

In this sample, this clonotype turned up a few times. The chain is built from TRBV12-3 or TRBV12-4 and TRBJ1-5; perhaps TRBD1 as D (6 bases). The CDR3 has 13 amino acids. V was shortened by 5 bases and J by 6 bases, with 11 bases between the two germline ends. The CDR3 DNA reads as TGTGCCAGCAGTAGGGGGGTTGTTCAGCCCCAGCATTTT. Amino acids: CASSRGVVQPQHF.